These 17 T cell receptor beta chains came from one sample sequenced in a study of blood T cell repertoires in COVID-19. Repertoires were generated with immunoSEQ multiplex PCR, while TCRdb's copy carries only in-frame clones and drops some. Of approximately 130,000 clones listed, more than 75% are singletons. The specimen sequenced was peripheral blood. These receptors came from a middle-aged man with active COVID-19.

The CDR3 here is CASSVDPGSREAFF. CDR3 in DNA: TGTGCCAGCAGCGTAGATCCAGGCTCAAGAGAAGCTTTCTTT. The gene calls are TRBV9 and TRBJ1-1; no clear D. Trimming left V 0 bases short and J 8 bases short, with 14 bases between. The CDR3 loop spans 14 amino acids. Germline V lookup: CDR1 SGDLS, CDR2 YYNGEE. The whole variable domain, remainder taken from reference TRBV9 and TRBJ1-1, is DSGVTQTPKHLITATGQRVTLRCSPRSGDLSVYWYQQSLDQGLQFLIQYYNGEERAKGNILERFSAQQFPDLHSELNLSSLELGDSALYFCASSVDPGSREAFFGQGTRLTVV.

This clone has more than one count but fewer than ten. The CDR3: CASSASAGSPLHF. Here the CDR3 DNA reads TGTGCCAGCAGTGCTAGCGCGGGTTCACCCCTCCACTTT. V gene TRBV2 combines with J gene TRBJ1-6; D is unresolved. Per germline, CDR1 SNHLY and CDR2 FYNNEI. This CDR3 has 13 amino acids. V was trimmed by 4 bases and J by 9 bases, leaving 10 bases between them.

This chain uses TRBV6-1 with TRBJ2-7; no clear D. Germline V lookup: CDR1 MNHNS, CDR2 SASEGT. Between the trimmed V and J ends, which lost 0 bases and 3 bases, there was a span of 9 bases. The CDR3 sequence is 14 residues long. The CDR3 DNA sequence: TGTGCCAGCAGTGAAGCGGCGGCTCACTACGAGCAGTACTTC. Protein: CASSEAAAHYEQYF.

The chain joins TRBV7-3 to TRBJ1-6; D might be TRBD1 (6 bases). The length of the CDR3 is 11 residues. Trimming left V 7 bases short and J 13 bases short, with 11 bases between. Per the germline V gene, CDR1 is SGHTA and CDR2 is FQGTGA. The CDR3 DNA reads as TGTGCCAGCACCGAAAGGGGGCCCCTCCACTTT. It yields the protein CASTERGPLHF.

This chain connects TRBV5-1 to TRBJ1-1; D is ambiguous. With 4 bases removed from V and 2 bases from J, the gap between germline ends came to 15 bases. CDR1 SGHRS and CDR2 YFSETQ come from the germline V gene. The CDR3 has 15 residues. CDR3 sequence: CASSPQSAHNTEAFF. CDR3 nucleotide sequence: TGCGCCAGCAGCCCCCAGTCAGCGCACAACACTGAAGCTTTCTTT.

CDR3 nucleotide sequence: TGTGCCAGCAGTTACACCCGGACAGTCAACACAGATACGCAGTATTTT. Translation gives CASSYTRTVNTDTQYF. The chain has TRBV6-5 and TRBJ2-3; maybe TRBD1 (6 bases). The ends were cut back, 2 bases at V and 2 bases at J, with 14 bases in the middle. The germline gives CDR1 MNHEY, CDR2 SVGAGI. The CDR3 consists of 16 residues.

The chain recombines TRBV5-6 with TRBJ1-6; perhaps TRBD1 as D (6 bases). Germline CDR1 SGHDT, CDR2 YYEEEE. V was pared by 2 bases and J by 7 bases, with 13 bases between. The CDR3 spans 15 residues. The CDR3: CASSFSRGLNSPLHF. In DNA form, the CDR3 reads TGTGCCAGCAGCTTCTCCAGGGGCCTAAATTCACCCCTCCACTTT.

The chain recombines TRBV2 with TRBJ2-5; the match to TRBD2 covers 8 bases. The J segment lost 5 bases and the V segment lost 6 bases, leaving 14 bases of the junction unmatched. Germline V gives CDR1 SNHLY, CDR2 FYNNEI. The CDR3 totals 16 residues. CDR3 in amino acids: CASRSIRGGNWETQYF. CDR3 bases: TGTGCCAGCAGGTCGATTCGGGGGGGGAACTGGGAGACCCAGTACTTC. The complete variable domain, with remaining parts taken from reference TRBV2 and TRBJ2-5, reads EPEVTQTPSHQVTQMGQEVILRCVPISNHLYFYWYRQILGQKVEFLVSFYNNEISEKSEIFDDQFSVERPDGSNFTLKIRSTKLEDSAMYFCASRSIRGGNWETQYFGPGTRLLVL.

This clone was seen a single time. CDR3 sequence (DNA): TGCGCCAGCAGCCTTACGAGACACAGGGGGCTGTATGGCTACACCTTC. This sequence encodes CASSLTRHRGLYGYTF. This chain links TRBV5-1 with TRBJ1-2; TRBD1 matches at 9 bases. The CDR3 consists of 16 residues. The V segment lost 4 bases and the J segment 5 bases; nucleotides outside the gene matches: 12. CDR1 is SGHRS and CDR2 is YFSETQ in the germline V gene.

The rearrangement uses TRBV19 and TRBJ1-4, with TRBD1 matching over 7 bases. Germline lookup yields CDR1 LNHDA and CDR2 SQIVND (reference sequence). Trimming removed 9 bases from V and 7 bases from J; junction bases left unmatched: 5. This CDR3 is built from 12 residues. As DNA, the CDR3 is TGTGCCAGCAGACAGGGAGGTGAAAAACTGTTTTTT. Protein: CASRQGGEKLFF.

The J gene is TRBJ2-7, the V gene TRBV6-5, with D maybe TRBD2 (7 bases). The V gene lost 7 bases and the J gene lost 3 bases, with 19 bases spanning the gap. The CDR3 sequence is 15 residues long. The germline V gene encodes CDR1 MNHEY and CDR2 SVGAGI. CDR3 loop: CASTPFGGGIYEQYF. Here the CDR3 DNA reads TGTGCCAGCACCCCATTCGGCGGGGGCATCTACGAGCAGTACTTC.

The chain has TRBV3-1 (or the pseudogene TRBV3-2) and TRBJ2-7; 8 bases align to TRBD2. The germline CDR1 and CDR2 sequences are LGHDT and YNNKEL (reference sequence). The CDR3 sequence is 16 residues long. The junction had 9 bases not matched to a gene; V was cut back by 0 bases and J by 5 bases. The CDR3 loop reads CASSQDLVSGVNEQYF. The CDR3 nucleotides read TGTGCCAGCAGCCAAGATCTAGTTAGCGGGGTAAACGAGCAGTACTTC.

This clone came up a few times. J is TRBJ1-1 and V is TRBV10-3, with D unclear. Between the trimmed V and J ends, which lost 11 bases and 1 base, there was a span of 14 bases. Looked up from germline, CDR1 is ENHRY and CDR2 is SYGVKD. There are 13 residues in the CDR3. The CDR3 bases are TGTGCCGCGAGTTACAGCCGGAACACTGAAGCTTTCTTT. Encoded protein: CAASYSRNTEAFF.

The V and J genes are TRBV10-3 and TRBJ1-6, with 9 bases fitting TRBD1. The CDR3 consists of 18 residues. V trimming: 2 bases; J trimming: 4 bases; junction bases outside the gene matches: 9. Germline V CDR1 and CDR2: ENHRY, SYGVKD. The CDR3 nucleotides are TGTGCCATCAGTGAGCCCTCGTCGACAGGGGGATATAATTCACCCCTCCACTTT. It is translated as CAISEPSSTGGYNSPLHF.

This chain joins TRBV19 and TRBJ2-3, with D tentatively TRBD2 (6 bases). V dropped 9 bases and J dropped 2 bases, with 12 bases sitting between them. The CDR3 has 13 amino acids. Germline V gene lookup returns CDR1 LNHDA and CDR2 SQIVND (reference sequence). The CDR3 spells CASRDFYTDTQYF. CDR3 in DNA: TGTGCCAGCCGGGACTTCTACACAGATACGCAGTATTTT.

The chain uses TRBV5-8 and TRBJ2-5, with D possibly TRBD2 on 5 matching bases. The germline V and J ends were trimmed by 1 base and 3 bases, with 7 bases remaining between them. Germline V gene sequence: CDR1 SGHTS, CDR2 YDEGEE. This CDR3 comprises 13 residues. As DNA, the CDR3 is TGTGCCAGCAGCTTGTTGAGGGAAGAGACCCAGTACTTC. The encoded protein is CASSLLREETQYF.

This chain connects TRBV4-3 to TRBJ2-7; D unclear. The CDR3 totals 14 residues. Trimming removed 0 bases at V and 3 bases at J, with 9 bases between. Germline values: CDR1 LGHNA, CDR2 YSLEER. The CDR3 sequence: CASSQDLEIYEQYF. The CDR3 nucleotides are TGCGCCAGCAGCCAAGATCTGGAGATCTACGAGCAGTACTTC.